The 16 T cell receptor beta chains below all came from one sample that was sequenced in a study of cytomegalovirus exposure and HLA in healthy donors. PCR amplification relied on 60 Vbeta primers (plus 13 Jbeta primers). TCRdb keeps only in-frame clones here, not all; method: immunoSEQ multiplex PCR. The sample lists approximately 280,000 clones, approximately 90% occurring once. Sequencing was carried out using PBMCs. The receptor set was obtained from a middle-aged man in good health and CMV-seropositive.

The V gene is TRBV5-6, the J gene TRBJ2-1; 10 nucleotides match TRBD2. Germline loops: CDR1 SGHDT, CDR2 YYEEEE. The CDR3 runs to 18 residues. With 3 bases clipped from V and 4 bases from J, the junction kept 13 bases outside the gene matches. The chain's CDR3 is CASSSRSRASGSYNEQFF. The CDR3 DNA follows: TGTGCCAGCAGCTCGAGGAGTAGGGCTAGCGGGAGTTACAATGAGCAGTTCTTC.

The CDR3 DNA reads as TGTGCCAGCAGCTTAGGGGGGACAGATTATGGCTACACCTTC. It specifies CASSLGGTDYGYTF. The chain joins TRBV11-2 to TRBJ1-2, with 7 bases identical to TRBD1. This CDR3 spans 14 amino acids. Germline values: CDR1 SGHAT, CDR2 FQNNGV. With 1 base clipped from V and 5 bases from J, the junction kept 4 bases outside the gene matches.

V is TRBV27 and J is TRBJ1-4; maybe TRBD1 (5 bases). Deletions cut 6 bases from V and 2 bases from J, with 10 bases between. The germline CDR1 and CDR2 sequences are MNHEY and SMNVEV (reference sequence). The CDR3 has 14 amino acids. The CDR3 bases are TGTGCCAGCAGGATCGGGGGTACTAATGAAAAACTGTTTTTT. It yields the protein CASRIGGTNEKLFF.

The chain carries TRBV4-2 and TRBJ2-1; 7 bases are a match to TRBD2. V shed 1 base, J shed 6 bases, and the junction held 0 bases outside the gene matches. The CDR3 sequence is 13 residues long. The germline V gene has CDR1 LGHNA and CDR2 YNFKEQ. CDR3 sequence reads: CASSQGGSNEQFF. The CDR3 bases are TGTGCCAGCAGCCAAGGCGGGAGCAATGAGCAGTTCTTC.

As for this clone: Germline and junction disagree at one end, which may indicate a read error. The V call is TRBV4-1, the J call TRBJ2-7, with 8 bases aligning to TRBD2. Germline CDR1 and CDR2: MGHRA and YSYEKL. CDR3 size: 15 residues. This CDR3 is CASSKDAGGSYEQYF. CDR3 DNA sequence: TGCGCCAGCAGCAAAGATGCGGGAGGCTCCTACGAGCAGTACTTC.

The V and J genes are TRBV7-3 and TRBJ2-1; the match to TRBD2 covers 7 bases. The ends lost 2 bases at V and 0 bases at J; junction bases unmatched: 4. The CDR3 runs to 16 residues. CDR1 and CDR2 from the germline V gene are SGHTA and FQGTGA. DNA of the CDR3: TGTGCCAGCAGCTTAGGTTGGGAGGGCTCCTACAATGAGCAGTTCTTC. It codes for CASSLGWEGSYNEQFF.

The J gene is TRBJ2-7, the V gene TRBV14; possibly TRBD1 for D (5 bases). Germline-derived CDR1 and CDR2 are SGHDN and FVKESK. The CDR3 has 14 residues. V was trimmed by 5 bases and J by 2 bases, leaving 13 bases between them. The CDR3 reads CASSANRYTYEQYF. In DNA, the CDR3 is TGTGCCAGCAGCGCAAACAGGTACACCTACGAGCAGTACTTC.

The rearrangement links TRBV28 to TRBJ1-5, with 8 bases matching TRBD1. CDR3 length equals 15 residues. J was trimmed by 9 bases and V by 3 bases; bases with no gene match: 10. The germline gives CDR1 MDHEN, CDR2 SYDVKM. In DNA, the CDR3 is TGTGCCAGCAGTTTGACCGGGACAGGAGTTCGGCCCCAGCATTTT. The encoded protein is CASSLTGTGVRPQHF.

V usage is TRBV27 and J usage is TRBJ1-5, with 7 bases identical to TRBD1. CDR1 is MNHEY and CDR2 is SMNVEV in the germline V gene (reference sequence). CDR3 size: 16 residues. Unmatched junction bases numbered 10, after V lost 4 bases and J lost 4 bases. CDR3 amino acids: CASSSVGTAMNQPQHF. In nucleotides, the CDR3 is TGTGCCAGCAGTTCGGTCGGGACAGCGATGAATCAGCCCCAGCATTTT.

The J gene is TRBJ1-2, the V gene TRBV15; D gene uncertain. Deletions cut 8 bases from V and 3 bases from J, with 13 bases between. The germline V gene encodes CDR1 LNHNV and CDR2 YYDKDF (reference sequence). The CDR3 is 13 residues long. CDR3 bases: TGTGCCACCGCCCCCACAGAGTACTATGGCTACACCTTC. Amino acid sequence: CATAPTEYYGYTF.

The rearrangement links TRBV2 to TRBJ2-1; 11 positions agree with TRBD2. The germline gives CDR1 SNHLY, CDR2 FYNNEI. CDR3 length equals 14 residues. Germline trimming cut 10 bases from V and 10 bases from J; bases unmatched to any gene: 12. CDR3 loop: CATLLAGGPGEQFF. CDR3 bases: TGTGCCACCCTCTTAGCGGGAGGGCCGGGGGAGCAGTTCTTC.

Written as DNA, the CDR3 is TGTGCCAGCAGCCGTAGCGGAAACTTCTACAATGAGCAGTTCTTC. It encodes CASSRSGNFYNEQFF. The chain has TRBV7-9 and TRBJ2-1; a possible D gene is TRBD2 (6 bases). V lost 5 bases and J lost 3, with 14 bases in between. Germline V gives CDR1 SEHNR, CDR2 FQNEAQ (reference sequence). The CDR3 is made up of 15 amino acids.

The V gene is TRBV29-1, the J gene TRBJ2-7, with 7 bases matching TRBD2. The CDR3 runs to 13 residues. Germline CDR1 and CDR2: SQVTM and ANQGSEA. With 0 bases clipped from V and 5 bases from J, the junction kept 4 bases outside the gene matches. CDR3 bases: TGCAGCGTTGAAGATGGCCTAGCGGACGAGCAGTACTTC. It translates to CSVEDGLADEQYF.

This chain connects TRBV7-6 to TRBJ1-1; tentative D call: TRBD1 (5 bases). The V and J ends lost 2 bases and 0 bases respectively, with 13 bases between them. Germline V lookup: CDR1 SGHVS, CDR2 FNYEAQ. This CDR3 spans 16 amino acids. CDR3 coding DNA: TGTGCCAGCAGCTTAAGGGCAGGGCCTTTGAACACTGAAGCTTTCTTT. Its protein is CASSLRAGPLNTEAFF.

The rearrangement joins TRBV7-6 to TRBJ2-1; 9 bases agree with TRBD1. The germline V gene encodes CDR1 SGHVS and CDR2 FNYEAQ. The CDR3 contains 15 residues. Losses at the gene ends were 3 bases for V and 7 bases for J; bases not matched to a gene: 7. This chain's CDR3 is CASSLGQGLGNEQFF. CDR3 nucleotide sequence: TGTGCCAGCAGCTTGGGACAGGGCCTGGGGAATGAGCAGTTCTTC.

The V call is TRBV28, the J call TRBJ1-1, with TRBD1 as a possible D gene (6 bases). Trimming left V 4 bases short and J 7 bases short, with 16 bases between. The CDR3 has 14 residues. From germline, CDR1 is MDHEN and CDR2 SYDVKM. DNA of the CDR3: TGTGCCAGCAGTTCCAATACAGGGAACGATGAAGCTTTCTTT. Residues: CASSSNTGNDEAFF.